The rows below give T cell receptor beta chains drawn from one sample of a study of T cell responses to AZD1222 COVID-19 vaccine. Generated by immunoSEQ multiplex PCR, the TCRdb table keeps only in-frame clones and is missing some. The data contain 130,000 or so clones, 85% to 90% of them singletons. Source: peripheral blood, taken on day 0 of MenACWY control vaccination. These receptors all stem from an adult in good health. The CDR3 runs from the conserved cysteine through the conserved F or W. Fields, in order: V gene, clone size, D gene, J gene, CDR3 protein, CDR3 DNA. The D gene is left open where the match is weak. The size of a clone is reported for some rows only, either as once, few or many, or as a class for expanded clones.

TRBV7-2	-	-	TRBJ2-5	CASSADLGETQYF	TGTGCCAGCAGCGCTGACTTGGGAGAGACCCAGTACTTC
TRBV7-9	-	TRBD1	TRBJ1-2	CASSSEQGTPDYGYTF	TGTGCCAGCAGCTCCGAACAGGGGACTCCTGACTATGGCTACACCTTC
TRBV6-2/TRBV6-3	-	-	TRBJ1-5	CASSWGISSSEDF	TGTGCCAGCAGTTGGGGGATCTCCAGTTCGGAGGATTTT
TRBV2	-	-	TRBJ1-1	CASSVRRQMNTEAFF	TGTGCCAGCAGTGTACGCAGACAAATGAACACTGAAGCTTTCTTT
TRBV5-1	-	TRBD1	TRBJ1-3	CASSRFTGGSGNTIYF	TGCGCCAGCAGCCGATTCACAGGGGGCTCTGGAAACACCATATATTTT
TRBV3-1/TRBV3-2	-	-	TRBJ1-5	CASSQGFRRNQPQHF	TGTGCCAGCAGCCAAGGCTTCAGGAGGAATCAGCCCCAGCATTTT
TRBV13	-	TRBD1	TRBJ1-1	CASSSDRDRAFNTEAFF	TGTGCCAGCAGCTCAGACCGGGACAGGGCGTTTAACACTGAAGCTTTCTTT
TRBV7-8	-	-	TRBJ2-7	CASSLAEIGSGGTYEQYF	TGTGCCAGCAGCTTAGCCGAGATCGGATCGGGCGGGACCTACGAGCAGTACTTC
TRBV3-1/TRBV3-2	-	-	TRBJ1-1	CASSQVRANTEAFF	TGTGCCAGCAGCCAAGTGAGGGCGAACACTGAAGCTTTCTTT
TRBV6-1	-	TRBD2	TRBJ2-3	CASSERGLAVPTDTQYF	TGTGCCAGCAGTGAAAGAGGACTAGCGGTCCCCACAGATACGCAGTATTTT
TRBV5-5	-	-	TRBJ1-3	CASSFGDGGNTIYF	TGTGCCAGCAGCTTTGGGGACGGTGGAAACACCATATATTTT
TRBV10-3	-	-	TRBJ1-1	CAISVDRNTEAFF	TGTGCCATCAGCGTGGACAGGAACACTGAAGCTTTCTTT
TRBV29-1	once	-	TRBJ1-2	CSVEEGAGSGYTF	TGCAGCGTTGAAGAGGGGGCAGGGTCTGGCTACACCTTC